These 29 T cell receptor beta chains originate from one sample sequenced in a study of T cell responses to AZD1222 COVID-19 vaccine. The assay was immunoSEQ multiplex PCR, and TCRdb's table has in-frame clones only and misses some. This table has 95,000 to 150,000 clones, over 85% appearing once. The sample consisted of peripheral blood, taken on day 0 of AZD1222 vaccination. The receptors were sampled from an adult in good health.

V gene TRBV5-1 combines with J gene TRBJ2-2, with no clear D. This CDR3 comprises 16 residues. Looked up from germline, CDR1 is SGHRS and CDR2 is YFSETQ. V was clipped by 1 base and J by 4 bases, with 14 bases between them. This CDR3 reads CASSLQVNLGTGELFF. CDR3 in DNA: TGCGCCAGCAGCTTGCAAGTTAACCTGGGCACCGGGGAGCTGTTTTTT.

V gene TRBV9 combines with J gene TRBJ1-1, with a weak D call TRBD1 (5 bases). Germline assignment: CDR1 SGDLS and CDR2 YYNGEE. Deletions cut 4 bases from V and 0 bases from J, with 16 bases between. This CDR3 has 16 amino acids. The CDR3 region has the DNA TGTGCCAGCAGCCGTTCCTTAGGGGCAATGAACACTGAAGCTTTCTTT. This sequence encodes CASSRSLGAMNTEAFF.

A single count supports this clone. The CDR3 sequence: CARGICRAQGSYGYTF. Written as DNA, the CDR3 is TGTGCCAGGGGGATATGCAGGGCCCAGGGGTCTTATGGCTACACCTTC. The chain employs TRBV19 and TRBJ1-2; tentatively, D is TRBD1 (6 bases). V lost 9 bases and J lost 5, with 25 bases in between. CDR1 and CDR2 (germline): LNHDA, SQIVND (reference sequence). The CDR3 sequence is 16 residues long.

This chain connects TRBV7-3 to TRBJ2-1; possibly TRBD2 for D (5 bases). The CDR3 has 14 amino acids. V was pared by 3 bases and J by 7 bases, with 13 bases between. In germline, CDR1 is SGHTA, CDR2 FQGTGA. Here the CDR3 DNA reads TGTGCCAGCAGCTTCGGCGGTGGGAGTAATGAGCAGTTCTTC. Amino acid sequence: CASSFGGGSNEQFF.

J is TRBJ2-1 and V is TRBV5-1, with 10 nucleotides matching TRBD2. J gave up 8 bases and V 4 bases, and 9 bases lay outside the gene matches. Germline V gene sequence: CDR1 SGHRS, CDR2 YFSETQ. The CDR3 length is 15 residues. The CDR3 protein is CASSRGSGGAHEQFF. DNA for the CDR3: TGCGCCAGCAGCCGAGGAAGCGGGGGGGCCCATGAGCAGTTCTTC.

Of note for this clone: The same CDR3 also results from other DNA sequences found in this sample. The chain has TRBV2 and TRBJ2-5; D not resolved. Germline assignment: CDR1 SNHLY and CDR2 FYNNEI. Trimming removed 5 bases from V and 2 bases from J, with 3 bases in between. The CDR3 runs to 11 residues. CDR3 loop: CASSIQETQYF. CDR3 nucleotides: TGTGCCAGCAGTATTCAAGAGACCCAGTACTTC.

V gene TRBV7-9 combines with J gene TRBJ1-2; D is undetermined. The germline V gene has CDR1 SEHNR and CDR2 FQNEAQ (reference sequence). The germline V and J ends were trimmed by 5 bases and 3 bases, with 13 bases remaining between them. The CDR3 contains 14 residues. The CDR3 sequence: CASSIGLRDYGYTF. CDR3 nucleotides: TGTGCCAGCAGCATCGGGCTAAGGGACTATGGCTACACCTTC. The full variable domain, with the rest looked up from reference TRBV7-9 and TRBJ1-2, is DTGVSQNPRHKITKRGQNVTFRCDPISEHNRLYWYRQTLGQGPEFLTYFQNEAQLEKSRLLSDRFSAERPKGSFSTLEIQRTEQGDSAMYLCASSIGLRDYGYTFGSGTRLTVV.

The CDR3 region is CASSLVYGDTEAFF. In DNA, the CDR3 is TGTGCCAGCAGTTTGGTGTATGGGGACACTGAAGCTTTCTTT. The chain recombines TRBV27 with TRBJ1-1; D is undetermined. The CDR3 covers 14 residues. Per the germline V gene, CDR1 is MNHEY and CDR2 is SMNVEV (reference sequence). V lost 3 bases, J lost 3 bases, and 11 bases lay in between.

The DNA for the CDR3 is TGTGCTAGCGGACGTGGGGCGGCGGATACGCAGTATTTT. The encoded protein is CASGRGAADTQYF. This chain uses TRBV7-7 with TRBJ2-3, with a weak D call TRBD2 (6 bases). Germline CDR1 SSHAT, CDR2 FNYEAQ (reference sequence). CDR3 length: 13 residues.

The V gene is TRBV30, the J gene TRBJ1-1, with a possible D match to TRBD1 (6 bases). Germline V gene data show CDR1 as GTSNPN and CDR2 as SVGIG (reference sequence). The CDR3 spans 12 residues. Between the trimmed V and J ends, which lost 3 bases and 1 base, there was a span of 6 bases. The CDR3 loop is CAWRQGNTEAFF. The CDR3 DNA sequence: TGTGCCTGGAGACAGGGGAACACTGAAGCTTTCTTT.

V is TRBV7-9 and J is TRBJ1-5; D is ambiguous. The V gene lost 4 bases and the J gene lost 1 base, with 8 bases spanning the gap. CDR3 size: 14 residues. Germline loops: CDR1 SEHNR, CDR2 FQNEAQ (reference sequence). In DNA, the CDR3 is TGTGCCAGCAGCTCTGGTCTCAGCAATCAGCCCCAGCATTTT. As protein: CASSSGLSNQPQHF.

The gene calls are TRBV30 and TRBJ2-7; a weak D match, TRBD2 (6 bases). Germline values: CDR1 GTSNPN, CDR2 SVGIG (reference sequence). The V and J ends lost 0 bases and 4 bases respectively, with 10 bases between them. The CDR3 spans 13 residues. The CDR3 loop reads CAWSVGLKYEQYF. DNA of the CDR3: TGTGCCTGGAGTGTCGGACTAAAATACGAGCAGTACTTC. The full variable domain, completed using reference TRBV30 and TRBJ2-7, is SQTIHQWPATLVQPVGSPLSLECTVEGTSNPNLYWYRQAAGRGLQLLFYSVGIGQISSEVPQNLSASRPQDRQFILSSKKLLLSDSGFYLCAWSVGLKYEQYFGPGTRLTVT.

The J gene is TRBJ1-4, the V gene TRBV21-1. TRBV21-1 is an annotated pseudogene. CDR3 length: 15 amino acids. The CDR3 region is CASSNSATEAEKLFF. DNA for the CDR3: TGTGCCAGCAGCAATTCCGCCACCGAAGCTGAAAAACTGTTTTTT.

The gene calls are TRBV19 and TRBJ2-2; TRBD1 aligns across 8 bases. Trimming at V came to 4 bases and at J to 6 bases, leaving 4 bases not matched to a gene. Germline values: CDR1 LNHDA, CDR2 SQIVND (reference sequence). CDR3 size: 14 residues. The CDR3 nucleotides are TGTGCCAGTAGTACGGACAGGGTCGCCGGGGAGCTGTTTTTT. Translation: CASSTDRVAGELFF.

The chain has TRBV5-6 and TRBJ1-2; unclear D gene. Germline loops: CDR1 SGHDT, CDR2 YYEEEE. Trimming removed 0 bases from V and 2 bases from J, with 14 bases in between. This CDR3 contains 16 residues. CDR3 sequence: CASSLVAPRANYGYTF. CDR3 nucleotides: TGTGCCAGCAGCTTGGTGGCCCCGAGAGCCAACTATGGCTACACCTTC. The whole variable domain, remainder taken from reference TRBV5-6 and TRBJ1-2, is DAGVTQSPTHLIKTRGQQVTLRCSPKSGHDTVSWYQQALGQGPQFIFQYYEEEERQRGNFPDRFSGHQFPNYSSELNVNALLLGDSALYLCASSLVAPRANYGYTFGSGTRLTVV.

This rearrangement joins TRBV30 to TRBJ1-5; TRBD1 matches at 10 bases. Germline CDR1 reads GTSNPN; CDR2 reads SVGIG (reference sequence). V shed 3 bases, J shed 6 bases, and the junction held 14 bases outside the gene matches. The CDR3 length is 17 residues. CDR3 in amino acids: CAWSRDRGVRSSQPQHF. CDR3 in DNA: TGTGCCTGGAGCAGGGACAGGGGCGTGCGGAGTAGTCAGCCCCAGCATTTT.

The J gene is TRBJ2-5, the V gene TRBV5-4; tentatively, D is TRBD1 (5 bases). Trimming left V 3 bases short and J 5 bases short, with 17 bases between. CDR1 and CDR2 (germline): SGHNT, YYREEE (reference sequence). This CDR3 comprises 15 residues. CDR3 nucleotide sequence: TGTGCCAGCAGCTGGAAAGGGGCTTGGGCGGAGACCCAGTACTTC. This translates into CASSWKGAWAETQYF.

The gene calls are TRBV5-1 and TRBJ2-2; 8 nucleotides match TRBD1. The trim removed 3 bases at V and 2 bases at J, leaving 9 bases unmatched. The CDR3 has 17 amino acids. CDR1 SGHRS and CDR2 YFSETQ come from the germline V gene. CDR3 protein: CASSSGGTGVNTGELFF. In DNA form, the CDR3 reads TGCGCCAGCAGCTCCGGTGGGACAGGCGTAAACACCGGGGAGCTGTTTTTT.

The CDR3, as DNA: TGTGCCAGCAGCCCCCGAGGGGACGGGAGCACCGGGGAGCTGTTTTTT. It encodes CASSPRGDGSTGELFF. The V call is TRBV9, the J call TRBJ2-2; D may be TRBD2 (6 bases). Per germline, CDR1 SGDLS and CDR2 YYNGEE. V was shortened by 4 bases and J by 4 bases, with 17 bases between the two germline ends. This CDR3 contains 16 residues.

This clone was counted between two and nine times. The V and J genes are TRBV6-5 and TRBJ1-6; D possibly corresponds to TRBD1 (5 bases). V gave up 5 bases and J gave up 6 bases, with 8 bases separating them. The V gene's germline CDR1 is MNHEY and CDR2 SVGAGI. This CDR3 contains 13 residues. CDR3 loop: CASSRDFNSPLHF. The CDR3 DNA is TGTGCCAGCAGTCGGGACTTTAATTCACCCCTCCACTTT.

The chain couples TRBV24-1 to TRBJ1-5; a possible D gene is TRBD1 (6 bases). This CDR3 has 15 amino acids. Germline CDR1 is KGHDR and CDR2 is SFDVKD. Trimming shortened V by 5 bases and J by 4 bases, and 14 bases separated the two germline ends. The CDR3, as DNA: TGTGCCACCAGTGCCGCGGGGGCACCGAATCAGCCCCAGCATTTT. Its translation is CATSAAGAPNQPQHF.

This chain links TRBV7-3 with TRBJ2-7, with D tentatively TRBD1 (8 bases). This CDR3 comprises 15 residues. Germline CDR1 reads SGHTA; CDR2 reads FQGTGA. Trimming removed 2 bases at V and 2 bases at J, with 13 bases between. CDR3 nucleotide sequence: TGTGCCAGCAGCTTACGACAGGGGACTACCTACGAGCAGTACTTC. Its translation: CASSLRQGTTYEQYF.

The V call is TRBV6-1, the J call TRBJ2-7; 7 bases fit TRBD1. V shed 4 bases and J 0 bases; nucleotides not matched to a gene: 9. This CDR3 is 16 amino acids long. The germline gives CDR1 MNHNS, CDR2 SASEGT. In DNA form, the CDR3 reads TGTGCCAGCAGTGGTAGCACTACAGGGGTCTCCTACGAGCAGTACTTC. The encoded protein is CASSGSTTGVSYEQYF.

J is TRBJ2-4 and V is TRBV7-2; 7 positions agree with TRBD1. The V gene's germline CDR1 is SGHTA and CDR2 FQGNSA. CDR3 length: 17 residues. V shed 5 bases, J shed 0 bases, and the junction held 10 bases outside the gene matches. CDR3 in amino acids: CASSTPEGALAKNIQYF. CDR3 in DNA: TGTGCCAGCAGCACACCCGAGGGGGCGTTAGCCAAAAACATTCAGTACTTC. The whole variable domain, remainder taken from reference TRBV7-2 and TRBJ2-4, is GAGVSQSPSNKVTEKGKDVELRCDPISGHTALYWYRQSLGQGLEFLIYFQGNSAPDKSGLPSDRFSAERTGGSVSTLTIQRTQQEDSAVYLCASSTPEGALAKNIQYFGAGTRLSVL.

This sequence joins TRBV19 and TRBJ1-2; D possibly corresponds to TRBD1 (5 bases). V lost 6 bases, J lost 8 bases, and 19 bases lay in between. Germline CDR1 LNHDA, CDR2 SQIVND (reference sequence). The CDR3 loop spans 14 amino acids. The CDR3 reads CASSPHGGVVGYTF. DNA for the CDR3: TGTGCCAGTAGCCCTCACGGGGGTGTCGTCGGCTACACCTTC.

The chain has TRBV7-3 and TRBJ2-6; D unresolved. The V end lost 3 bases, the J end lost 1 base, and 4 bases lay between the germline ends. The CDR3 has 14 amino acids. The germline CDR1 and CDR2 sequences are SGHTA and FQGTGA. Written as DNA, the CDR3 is TGTGCCAGCAGCTTCTCATCTGGGGCCAACGTCCTGACTTTC. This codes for CASSFSSGANVLTF.

CDR3 loop: CASSLMAGFEQYF. CDR3 bases: TGTGCCAGCAGTTTAATGGCGGGGTTCGAGCAGTACTTC. The chain is built from TRBV27 and TRBJ2-7; D is perhaps TRBD2 (6 bases). The V and J ends lost 2 bases and 6 bases respectively, with 11 bases between them. CDR3 length equals 13 residues. Germline CDR1 is MNHEY and CDR2 is SMNVEV (reference sequence).

CDR3 amino acids: CATSRDRRGDNGYTF. The CDR3 DNA follows: TGTGCCACCAGCAGAGATAGGAGGGGAGATAACGGCTACACCTTC. The chain recombines TRBV15 with TRBJ1-2; possible D gene TRBD1, 5 bases. Germline CDR1 and CDR2: LNHNV and YYDKDF (reference sequence). This CDR3 comprises 15 residues. V was clipped by 0 bases and J by 8 bases, with 16 bases between them.

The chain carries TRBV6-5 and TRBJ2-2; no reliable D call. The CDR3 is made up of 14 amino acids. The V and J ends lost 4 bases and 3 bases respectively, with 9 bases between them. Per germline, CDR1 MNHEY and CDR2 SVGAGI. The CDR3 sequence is CASSWSADTGELFF. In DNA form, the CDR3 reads TGTGCCAGCAGTTGGTCAGCCGACACCGGGGAGCTGTTTTTT.